These T cell receptor beta chains were read from a single sample in a study of long-term antiretroviral therapy in people with HIV. The method was immunoSEQ multiplex PCR; TCRdb's version includes in-frame clones alone and lacks a portion of them. There are more than 25,000 clones in the sample; just under 90% occur only once, and about 8% lies in the top ten. The starting material was unsorted PBMCs, obtained 3.2 years before starting antiretroviral therapy. The receptors come from a middle-aged man with HIV. The CDR3 runs from the conserved cysteine through the conserved F or W. A D gene is named only where the DNA matches it firmly. Size values are once, few and many counts, or a class for expanded clones, and some rows have none.

D gene	clone size	V gene	J gene	CDR3 DNA	CDR3 protein
NA	NA	TRBV13	TRBJ2-7	TGTGCCAGCACCAGGAGGAGCCTGCATGGTGAGCAGTACTTC	CASTRRSLHGEQYF
NA	NA	TRBV14	TRBJ2-2	TGTGCCAGCAGCCATCCCGGGGAGCACGGGGACACCGGGGAGCTGTTTTTT	CASSHPGEHGDTGELFF
TRBD2	NA	TRBV29-1	TRBJ2-1	TGCAGCGTAGGGACTAGCGGACTAAATGAGCAGTTCTTC	CSVGTSGLNEQFF
NA	NA	TRBV29-1	TRBJ1-5	TGCAGCGTTGGGCACTCGAGCAATCAGCCCCAGCATTTT	CSVGHSSNQPQHF
NA	NA	TRBV12-5	TRBJ2-5	TGTGCTAGTGGTTTGGGACGTAACAGCTTACAAGAGACCCAGTACTTC	CASGLGRNSLQETQYF
TRBD1	few	TRBV18	TRBJ1-2	TGTGCCAGCTCACCGACAGGGGTGGACTACACCTTC	CASSPTGVDYTF
NA	few	TRBV18	TRBJ1-3	TGTGCCAGCTCACCACCCGGGACAACCTCTGGAAACACCATATATTTT	CASSPPGTTSGNTIYF
NA	NA	TRBV11-2	TRBJ1-3	TGTGCCAGCAGCTTAGGAGGGAATGGAAACACCATATATTTT	CASSLGGNGNTIYF
TRBD1	once	TRBV19	TRBJ1-2	TGTGCCAGTAGTAGGCGACAGGGAGTTCTAGCTAACTATGGCTACACCTTC	CASSRRQGVLANYGYTF
NA	NA	TRBV6-5	TRBJ2-3	TGTGCCAGCAGTACGCCCAGCACAGATACGCAGTATTTT	CASSTPSTDTQYF